This TCR beta chain was profiled in a study of tumor and adjacent non-tumor tissue in lung cancer. For the study at large: Patients comprised approximately eleven adenocarcinoma, a couple of squamous cell carcinoma and 1 small cell lung cancer.

This CDR3 region has 12 residues. V was trimmed by 4 bases and J by 3 bases, leaving 9 bases between them. Looked up from germline, CDR1 is DFQATT and CDR2 is SNEGSKA (reference sequence). No cell sorting was done before RNA was extracted from the tissue. Chemotherapy-naive patients with new lung cancer underwent thoracic surgery in China, August–late 2014. The library came from three nested PCR rounds adapted from ARM-PCR protocols. TCRdb redid the calling of the multiplex PCR reads with MiXCR, one entry per CDR3 protein. The sample holds around 200,000 distinct CDR3 sequences, 70% to 75% seen once. General study results and limits: Normal lung showed higher cumulative top 100 clone frequency than tumor. Patients with more diverse tumor TCRs had worse survival.

The sample holds a few counts of this clonotype. Antigen specificity is unknown. This sequence originates from a man in his fifties or sixties with non-small cell lung cancer. Sequencing input: lung tumor tissue. V gene TRBV20-1 combines with J gene TRBJ1-2; D gene ambiguous. The CDR3 loop is CSAITEDYGYTF. The CDR3 DNA sequence: TGCAGTGCTATTACAGAGGACTATGGCTACACCTTC.